This T cell receptor (beta chain) was retrieved from a study of CD8 T cells in Susac syndrome. Reverse transcription of roughly 0.45 to 1 ug RNA was performed with random hexamers. The method of amplification for TCR beta CDR3 was immunoSEQ multiplex PCR, covering 54 Vbeta and 13 Jbeta. One entry per CDR3 protein, called by TCRdb with MiXCR from the immunoSEQ multiplex PCR reads. Among approximately 170,000 distinct CDR3 sequences listed, 92% were seen once. In blood CD8+ and CD4+ T cells, TCR beta underwent sequencing. Healthy donors served as the controls. They were matched for age and sex. What was sequenced was CD4+ T cells from PBMCs. The TCR originated in a human donor in good health.

The CDR3 region is CASSELLAGGMGQFF. The CDR3 DNA reads as TGTGCCAGCAGTGAACTACTAGCGGGGGGCATGGGGCAGTTCTTC. The chain joins TRBV2 to TRBJ2-1; 12 bases are shared with TRBD2. Germline V lookup: CDR1 SNHLY, CDR2 FYNNEI. The CDR3 extends over 15 amino acids. Trimming at V came to 2 bases and at J to 12 bases, leaving 8 bases not matched to a gene.